This TCR beta chain was recovered during a study of blood T cell repertoires in COVID-19. Study at large: PBMCs, B-cell-depleted T cells, or T cells were the source of the cDNA or gDNA that made up the material.

This clone was detected once. The participants were between roughly 18 and 100 years old and came from about two dozen US areas. Donors in Cohort 3 counted as recovered after two negative PCRs, clearance, or symptom resolution. Germline assignment: CDR1 LGHDT and CDR2 YNNKEL (reference sequence). Trimming removed 6 bases from V and 4 bases from J; junction bases left unmatched: 11. The CDR3 is 16 amino acids. Authors' processing steps: Reference gene primers were amplified, and this amplification served to estimate nucleated cell counts. Repertoires were generated with immunoSEQ multiplex PCR, while TCRdb's copy carries only in-frame clones and drops some. That table is the source of V, J and clone size, and D and trimming were worked out from the DNA. The data contain some 160,000 clones, around 80% of them seen just once; the ten biggest clones take up about 8%.

Sequencing used PBMCs or T cells enriched from blood (not recorded which). V gene TRBV3-1 (or the pseudogene TRBV3-2) combines with J gene TRBJ1-1, with 10 bases aligning to TRBD1. The TCR sequence derives from a woman in her forties or fifties who had recovered from COVID-19. CDR3 DNA: TGTGCCAGCAGTCGACAGGGGGCGGGAGGAGGCACTGAAGCTTTCTTT. Translating gives CASSRQGAGGGTEAFF.